These 22 T cell receptor beta chains came from one sample sequenced in a study of OX40 agonist ivuxolimab in advanced cancers. The method was immunoSEQ multiplex PCR; TCRdb's version includes in-frame clones alone and lacks a portion of them. The repertoire holds fewer than 120,000 clones, with about nine tenths as singletons. Specimen: CD4+ or CD8+ T cells sorted from blood, collected in a trial of the OX40 agonist ivuxolimab. The receptors originated from an adult with an advanced solid tumor such as melanoma, head and neck, liver or kidney cancer.

The chain employs TRBV6-4 and TRBJ1-1, with a weak D call TRBD1 (5 bases). Germline values: CDR1 MRHNA, CDR2 SNTAGT. The V gene lost 4 bases and the J gene lost 9 bases, with 15 bases spanning the gap. The CDR3 extends over 13 amino acids. The CDR3 DNA reads as TGTGCCAGCAGTGGAACGGACACTGGTAAAGCTTTCTTT. Its translation is CASSGTDTGKAFF.

The chain carries TRBV19 and TRBJ2-1, with TRBD2 identical over 9 bases. V trimming: 3 bases; J trimming: 7 bases; junction bases outside the gene matches: 4. This CDR3 comprises 14 residues. Germline loops: CDR1 LNHDA, CDR2 SQIVND (reference sequence). The DNA of the CDR3 is TGTGCCAGTAGTATTGGTAGCGGGGGTAATGAGCAGTTCTTC. Translation: CASSIGSGGNEQFF.

For the CDR3, the DNA is TGTGCCATCACTGCCGCCGGGACTAGCGGGAGGAGCTCCTACAATGAGCAGTTCTTC. Translation gives CAITAAGTSGRSSYNEQFF. The chain couples TRBV10-3 to TRBJ2-1, with 15 bases matching TRBD2. CDR1 and CDR2 from the germline V gene are ENHRY and SYGVKD. The CDR3 spans 19 residues. The trim removed 7 bases at V and 0 bases at J, leaving 10 bases unmatched.

The chain recombines TRBV7-2 with TRBJ2-1; D perhaps matches TRBD2 (5 bases). CDR3 length: 12 residues. Germline V gives CDR1 SGHTA, CDR2 FQGNSA. V lost 5 bases and J 10 bases, leaving 12 bases between the germline ends. The CDR3 region has the DNA TGTGCCAGCAGCCGAGGGTTGGAGGAGCAGTTCTTC. It yields the protein CASSRGLEEQFF.

The CDR3 bases are TGTGCCAGTAGTCCCTTCTTGGACAGGTTCGCCGGAAACACCATATATTTT. Amino acid sequence: CASSPFLDRFAGNTIYF. J is TRBJ1-3 and V is TRBV19, with TRBD1 matching 7 bases. In germline, CDR1 is LNHDA, CDR2 SQIVND (reference sequence). The CDR3 covers 17 residues. Losses at the gene ends were 5 bases for V and 4 bases for J; bases not matched to a gene: 14.

This clone was picked up one time. The genes are TRBV18 and TRBJ1-1; a possible D gene is TRBD1 (5 bases). The germline CDR1 and CDR2 sequences are KGHSH and LQKENI. V was pared by 0 bases and J by 2 bases, with 10 bases between. The CDR3 contains 15 residues. The CDR3 spells CASSPPVGRNTEAFF. The CDR3 region has the DNA TGTGCCAGCTCACCACCGGTGGGACGAAACACTGAAGCTTTCTTT.

The CDR3 nucleotides read TGTGCCAGCAGCTCTGGCCTCGGACAGGAGGCGGGACGTACGCAGTATTTT. Translated, it gives CASSSGLGQEAGRTQYF. The chain joins TRBV7-2 to TRBJ2-3; TRBD1 might be the D (7 bases). Germline values: CDR1 SGHTA, CDR2 FQGNSA. The CDR3 consists of 17 residues. V gave up 4 bases and J gave up 8 bases, with 25 bases separating them.

The chain is built from TRBV6-5 and TRBJ2-3, with a tentative D call TRBD2 (6 bases). CDR1 MNHEY and CDR2 SVGAGI come from the germline V gene. V dropped 4 bases and J dropped 5 bases, with 19 bases sitting between them. The CDR3 extends over 16 amino acids. The DNA of the CDR3 is TGTGCCAGCAGTTTACTCGGGAGCTTCAGTCAAGATACGCAGTATTTT. Its translation: CASSLLGSFSQDTQYF.

V gene TRBV6-6 combines with J gene TRBJ1-1; TRBD1 agrees at 7 bases. The CDR3 has 13 residues. Unmatched junction bases numbered 3, after V lost 7 bases and J lost 1 base. Per the germline V gene, CDR1 is MNHNY and CDR2 is SVGAGI (reference sequence). CDR3 sequence: CASIRQGNTEAFF. The CDR3 bases are TGTGCCAGCATTAGACAGGGGAACACTGAAGCTTTCTTT.

Written as DNA, the CDR3 is TGTGCCTGGAACCCGGGACAACAACAAGAGACCCAGTACTTC. This encodes CAWNPGQQQETQYF. V gene TRBV30 combines with J gene TRBJ2-5; D perhaps matches TRBD1 (6 bases). V dropped 4 bases and J dropped 2 bases, with 14 bases sitting between them. From germline, CDR1 is GTSNPN and CDR2 SVGIG (reference sequence). This CDR3 is built from 14 residues.

V and J are TRBV7-2 and TRBJ2-5; maybe TRBD1 (6 bases). The CDR3 runs 15 residues. With 3 bases removed from V and 5 bases from J, the gap between germline ends came to 16 bases. Per the germline V gene, CDR1 is SGHTA and CDR2 is FQGNSA. CDR3 amino acids: CASSLRDISGETQYF. CDR3 DNA sequence: TGTGCCAGCAGCTTGAGGGACATCTCGGGGGAGACCCAGTACTTC.

The chain carries TRBV6-6 and TRBJ1-4; tentatively, D is TRBD1 (6 bases). CDR1 and CDR2 from the germline V gene are MNHNY and SVGAGI (reference sequence). The CDR3 is 15 amino acids. V lost 5 bases and J 4 bases, leaving 14 bases between the germline ends. The CDR3 reads CASSNTGPINEKLFF. The CDR3 DNA sequence: TGTGCCAGCAGTAATACAGGGCCGATTAATGAAAAACTGTTTTTT.

The rearrangement links TRBV29-1 to TRBJ1-1; weak D call: TRBD1 (5 bases). This CDR3 region has 13 residues. Germline values: CDR1 SQVTM, CDR2 ANQGSEA. Trimming took 2 bases from V and 4 from J, leaving 11 bases between them. The CDR3 nucleotides are TGCAGCGTTGAAATCGGGGGTGGCACTGAAGCTTTCTTT. Its translation: CSVEIGGGTEAFF.

The V gene is TRBV18, the J gene TRBJ1-1, with D uncertain. The CDR3 runs to 14 residues. Trimming cost V 0 bases and J 5 bases, with 10 bases left between them. Germline V CDR1 and CDR2: KGHSH, LQKENI. CDR3 residues: CASSPPVRGTEAFF. For the CDR3, the DNA is TGTGCCAGCTCACCACCGGTCCGGGGTACTGAAGCTTTCTTT.

The chain links TRBV5-1 to TRBJ2-3; D uncertain. From germline, CDR1 is SGHRS and CDR2 YFSETQ. V lost 1 base to trimming and J lost 5 bases, with 5 bases between them. The CDR3 contains 12 residues. The CDR3 DNA reads as TGCGCCAGCAGCTTGTATGGAGATACGCAGTATTTT. Translating gives CASSLYGDTQYF.

The chain employs TRBV29-1 and TRBJ2-2, with 9 positions matching TRBD2. The V gene's germline CDR1 is SQVTM and CDR2 ANQGSEA. The CDR3 is 15 amino acids. After removal of 7 bases from V and 0 bases from J, the junction contained 6 bases not matched to a gene. The CDR3 loop reads CSGEAGGANTGELFF. The CDR3 DNA follows: TGCAGCGGCGAGGCGGGGGGGGCGAACACCGGGGAGCTGTTTTTT.

Worth noting for this clone: The junction departs from germline at one end; a sequencing error may be responsible. Other DNA sequences from this sample encode an identical CDR3 as well. The rearrangement links TRBV15 to TRBJ2-7; D is unclear. Germline V gene lookup returns CDR1 LNHNV and CDR2 YYDKDF (reference sequence). This CDR3 spans 13 amino acids. This chain's CDR3 is CATSTRADYEQYF. In DNA form, the CDR3 reads TGCGCCACCAGCACCCGGGCCGACTACGAGCAGTACTTC.

The chain employs TRBV5-8 and TRBJ1-4; possible D gene TRBD1, 5 bases. Germline CDR1 SGHTS, CDR2 YDEGEE. The CDR3 loop spans 15 amino acids. V was pared by 2 bases and J by 8 bases, with 16 bases between. The CDR3 reads CASSFQGRRGEKLFF. Here the CDR3 DNA reads TGTGCCAGCAGCTTTCAAGGGAGGAGGGGAGAAAAACTGTTTTTT.

The chain is built from TRBV19 and TRBJ1-4; D is perhaps TRBD1 (5 bases). Trimming left V 1 base short and J 7 bases short, with 16 bases between. CDR3 length: 16 residues. Germline-derived CDR1 and CDR2 are LNHDA and SQIVND (reference sequence). CDR3 nucleotide sequence: TGTGCCAGTAGTATAGCATACGGAGACCAGGGTGAAAAACTGTTTTTT. Amino acid sequence: CASSIAYGDQGEKLFF.

This chain links TRBV19 with TRBJ2-5; the D is unclear. The CDR3 has 14 residues. Trimming left V 0 bases short and J 2 bases short, with 7 bases between. The germline CDR1 and CDR2 sequences are LNHDA and SQIVND (reference sequence). As DNA, the CDR3 is TGTGCCAGTAGTATAGATGTCAGTCAAGAGACCCAGTACTTC. Its translation is CASSIDVSQETQYF.

The V and J genes are TRBV19 and TRBJ1-5; tentative D call: TRBD1 (6 bases). CDR1 and CDR2 (germline): LNHDA, SQIVND (reference sequence). This CDR3 has 14 residues. V was pared by 4 bases and J by 4 bases, with 11 bases between. The CDR3 sequence: CASSRGGENQPQHF. The CDR3 nucleotides are TGTGCCAGTAGTAGAGGGGGTGAGAATCAGCCCCAGCATTTT.

The chain joins TRBV18 to TRBJ1-2; 10 bases agree with TRBD1. The junction had 12 bases not matched to a gene; V was cut back by 4 bases and J by 4 bases. Germline V gives CDR1 KGHSH, CDR2 LQKENI. CDR3 length: 17 amino acids. The CDR3 DNA follows: TGTGCCAGCTCACAAGGGACAGGGGAGGTTCCTGGCTATGGCTACACCTTC. It is translated as CASSQGTGEVPGYGYTF.